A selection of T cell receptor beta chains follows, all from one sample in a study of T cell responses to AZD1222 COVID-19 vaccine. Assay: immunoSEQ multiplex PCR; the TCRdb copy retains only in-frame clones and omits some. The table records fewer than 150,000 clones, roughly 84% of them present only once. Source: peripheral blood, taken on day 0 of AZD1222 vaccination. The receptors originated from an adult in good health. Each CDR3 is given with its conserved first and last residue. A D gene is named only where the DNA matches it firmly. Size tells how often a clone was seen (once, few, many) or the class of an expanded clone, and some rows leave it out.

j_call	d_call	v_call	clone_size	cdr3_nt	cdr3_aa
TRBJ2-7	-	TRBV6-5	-	TGTGCCAGCAGTTCCCGACTCAATATACAGTACTTC	CASSSRLNIQYF
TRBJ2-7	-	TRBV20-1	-	TGCAGTGCTAGTCAAATGGGGGAGCAGTACTTC	CSASQMGEQYF
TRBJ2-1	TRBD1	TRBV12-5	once	TGTGCTAGTGGTTTGGGGACAGGGGGCGAGCAGTTCTTC	CASGLGTGGEQFF
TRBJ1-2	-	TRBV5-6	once	TGTGCCAGCAGCTTGGCCGCTAACTATGGCTACACCTTC	CASSLAANYGYTF
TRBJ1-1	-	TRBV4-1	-	TGCGCCAGCAGCGATATCGGCCAGGGCCCTCGAGGGGCTGAAGCTTTCTTT	CASSDIGQGPRGAEAFF
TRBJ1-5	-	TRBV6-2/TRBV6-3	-	TGTGCCAGCAGCTCCCAAACCCATCAGCCCCAGCATTTT	CASSSQTHQPQHF
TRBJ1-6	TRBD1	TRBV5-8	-	TGTGCCAGCAGCTTGGGGGGGACAGGGGGTTCACCCCTCCACTTT	CASSLGGTGGSPLHF
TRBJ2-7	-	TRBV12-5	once	TGTGCTAGTGGTTTGACAGGGAACTACGAGCAGTACTTC	CASGLTGNYEQYF
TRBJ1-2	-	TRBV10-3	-	TGTGCCATCGCGGCCGGTTTGGGATATGGCTACACCTTC	CAIAAGLGYGYTF
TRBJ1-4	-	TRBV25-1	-	TGTGCCAGCAGTGGCCTAGGACAGCTGGCTAATGAAAAACTGTTTTTT	CASSGLGQLANEKLFF
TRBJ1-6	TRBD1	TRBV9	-	TGTGCCAGCAGCGTAGGGGACAGGAATTCACCCCTCCACTTT	CASSVGDRNSPLHF
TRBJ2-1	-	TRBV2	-	TGTGCCAGCAGTGACAGGCTGACCTACAATGAGCAGTTCTTC	CASSDRLTYNEQFF
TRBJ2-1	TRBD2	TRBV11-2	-	TGTGCCAGCAGCCCACAGCCTAGCGGCAGGGATGAGCAGTTCTTC	CASSPQPSGRDEQFF
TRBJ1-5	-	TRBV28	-	TGTGCCAGCAGTTTTCTGGGCCCCACAGGGAATCAGCCCCAGCATTTT	CASSFLGPTGNQPQHF
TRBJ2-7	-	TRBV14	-	TGTGCCAGCAGCCAGCAGGGCGGGCCCTACGAGCAGTACTTC	CASSQQGGPYEQYF
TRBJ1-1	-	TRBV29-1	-	TGCAGCGTTGAAACTTTTGCAGCCACTGAAGCTTTCTTT	CSVETFAATEAFF
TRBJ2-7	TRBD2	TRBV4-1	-	TGCGCCAGCAGCCAAGAGGCTAGCGGGGCTCCCATTGGGGAGCAGTACTTC	CASSQEASGAPIGEQYF
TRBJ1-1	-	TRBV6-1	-	TGTGCCAGCAGTTACACTGAAGCTTTCTTT	CASSYTEAFF
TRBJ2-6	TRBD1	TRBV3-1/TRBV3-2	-	TGTGCCAGCAGCCTTCGGGACAGGGGGCATGGGGCCAACGTCCTGACTTTC	CASSLRDRGHGANVLTF
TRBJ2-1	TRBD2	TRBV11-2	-	TGTGCCAGCAGCCCTCGTCTAGCGGGGGGGCTATCGAATGAGCAGTTCTTC	CASSPRLAGGLSNEQFF
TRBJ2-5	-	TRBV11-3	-	TGTGCCAGCACTGGGGGAGCAGTCCGGGAGACCCAGTACTTC	CASTGGAVRETQYF
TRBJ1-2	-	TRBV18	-	TGTGCCAGCTCACTTGGACAGCAAGCTAACTATGGCTACACCTTC	CASSLGQQANYGYTF
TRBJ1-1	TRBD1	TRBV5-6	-	TGTGCCAGCAGCGGGACAGAGAAATCGAACACTGAAGCTTTCTTT	CASSGTEKSNTEAFF
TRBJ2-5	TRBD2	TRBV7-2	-	TGTGCCAGCAGCTTAATGGCGGGGGGAGATGTGGGAGAGACCCAGTACTTC	CASSLMAGGDVGETQYF
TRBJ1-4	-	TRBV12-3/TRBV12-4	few	TGTGCCAGCAGTTTACGGGGGAATGAAAAACTGTTTTTT	CASSLRGNEKLFF